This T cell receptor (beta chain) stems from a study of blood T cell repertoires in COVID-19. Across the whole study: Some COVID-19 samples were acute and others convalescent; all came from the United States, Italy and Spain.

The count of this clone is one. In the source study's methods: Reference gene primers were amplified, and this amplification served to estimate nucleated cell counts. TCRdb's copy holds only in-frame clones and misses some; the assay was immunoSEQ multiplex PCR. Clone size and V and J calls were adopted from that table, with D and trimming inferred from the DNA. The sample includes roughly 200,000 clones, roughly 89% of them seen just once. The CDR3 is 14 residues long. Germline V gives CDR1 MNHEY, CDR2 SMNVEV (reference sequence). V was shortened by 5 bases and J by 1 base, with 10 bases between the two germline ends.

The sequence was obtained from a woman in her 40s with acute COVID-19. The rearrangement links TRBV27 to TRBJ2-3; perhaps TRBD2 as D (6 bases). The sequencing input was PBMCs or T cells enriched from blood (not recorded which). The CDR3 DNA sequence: TGTGCCAGCAGTCCGGGACTCCGCACAGATACGCAGTATTTT. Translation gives CASSPGLRTDTQYF.